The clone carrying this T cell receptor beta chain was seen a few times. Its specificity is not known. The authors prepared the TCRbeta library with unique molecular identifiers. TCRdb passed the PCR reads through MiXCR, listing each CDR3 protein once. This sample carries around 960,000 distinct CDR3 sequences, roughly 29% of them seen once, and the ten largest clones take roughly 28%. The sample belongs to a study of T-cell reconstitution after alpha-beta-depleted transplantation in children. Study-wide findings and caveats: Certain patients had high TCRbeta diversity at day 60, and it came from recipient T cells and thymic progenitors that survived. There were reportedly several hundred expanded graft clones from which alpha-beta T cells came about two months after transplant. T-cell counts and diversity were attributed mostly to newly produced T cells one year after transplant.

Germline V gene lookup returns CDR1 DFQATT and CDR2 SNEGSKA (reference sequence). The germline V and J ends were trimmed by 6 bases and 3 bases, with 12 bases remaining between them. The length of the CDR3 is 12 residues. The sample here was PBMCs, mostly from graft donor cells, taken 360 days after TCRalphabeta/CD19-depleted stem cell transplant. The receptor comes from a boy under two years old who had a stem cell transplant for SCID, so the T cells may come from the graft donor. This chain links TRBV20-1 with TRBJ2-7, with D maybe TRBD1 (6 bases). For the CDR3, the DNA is TGCAGTGCCCCGGGACACCTCTACGAGCAGTACTTC. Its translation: CSAPGHLYEQYF.